These T cell receptor beta chains were read from a single sample in a study of a mutant IDH1 vaccine in newly diagnosed glioma. These receptors' targets are unknown. Repertoires were generated with immunoSEQ multiplex PCR, while TCRdb's copy carries only in-frame clones and drops some. The sample comprises 25,000 to 30,000 clones, over 60% of which are singletons, and just over 7.5% rests with the top ten. The sequences come from PBMCs, collected from a glioma patient whose treatment included an IDH1 peptide vaccine. The receptors shown here come from a man in his fifties with glioma. Each CDR3 is given with its conserved first and last residue. The order of the fields is V gene, J gene, D gene, clone size, CDR3 protein, CDR3 DNA. A D gene is named only where the DNA matches it firmly. Clone size is shown for a subset of rows, as once, few, many or a class of expanded clone.

>TRBV6-6|TRBJ1-4|TRBD1|few
CASTAGTGLTNEKLFF
TGTGCCAGCACCGCAGGGACAGGGCTCACTAATGAAAAACTGTTTTTT
>TRBV14|TRBJ2-2|NA|NA
CASSQNVLGELFF
TGTGCCAGCAGCCAAAACGTTCTCGGGGAGCTGTTTTTT
>TRBV18|TRBJ1-1|TRBD1|few
CASSRPQGARTEAFF
TGTGCCAGCTCGCGACCACAGGGGGCGCGGACTGAAGCTTTCTTT
>TRBV12-5|TRBJ1-3|NA|NA
CASGGGFGGNTIYF
TGTGCTAGTGGTGGCGGTTTTGGTGGAAACACCATATATTTT
>TRBV4-1|TRBJ1-5|NA|NA
CASSQDLTGYQPQHF
TGCGCCAGCAGCCAAGATCTAACAGGTTATCAGCCCCAGCATTTT
>TRBV19|TRBJ1-2|NA|NA
CASKGYGYTF
TGTGCCAGTAAAGGGTATGGCTACACCTTC
>TRBV6-1|TRBJ1-4|NA|NA
CASSEGPLGEKLFF
TGTGCCAGCAGTGAAGGCCCTCTGGGCGAAAAACTGTTTTTT
>TRBV7-9|TRBJ2-6|NA|NA
CASSQDSGANVLTF
TGTGCCAGCAGCCAAGACTCTGGGGCCAACGTCCTGACTTTC
>TRBV5-6|TRBJ2-1|NA|NA
CASSSVRNEQFF
TGTGCCAGCAGCTCCGTTCGGAATGAGCAGTTCTTC
>TRBV6-5|TRBJ2-1|TRBD1|NA
CASRPGTGKQFF
TGTGCCAGCAGGCCCGGGACAGGCAAGCAGTTCTTC
>TRBV7-2|TRBJ2-7|NA|NA
CASSLVSPDLSSYEQYF
TGTGCCAGCAGCTTAGTGTCGCCGGACCTTAGCTCCTACGAGCAGTACTTC
>TRBV5-5|TRBJ1-6|TRBD1|NA
CASSLGTGNSPLHF
TGTGCCAGCAGCTTAGGGACAGGGAATTCACCCCTCCACTTT
>TRBV6-6|TRBJ1-5|NA|NA
CARVRPNQPQHF
TGTGCCAGGGTTCGTCCAAATCAGCCCCAGCATTTT
>TRBV5-1|TRBJ2-2|NA|NA
CASSLGTIDITGELFF
TGCGCCAGCAGCTTGGGAACCATCGACATCACCGGGGAGCTGTTTTTT
>TRBV7-9|TRBJ1-2|NA|NA
CASSLAAVGYGYTF
TGTGCCAGCAGCTTAGCTGCCGTTGGCTATGGCTACACCTTC
>TRBV18|TRBJ2-7|TRBD1|medium-sized
CASSARQGDEQYF
TGTGCCAGCTCAGCCCGACAGGGGGACGAGCAGTACTTC
>TRBV19|TRBJ1-5|NA|NA
CASTLGRRTTQPQHF
TGTGCCAGTACCCTCGGACGTCGAACGACTCAGCCCCAGCATTTT
>TRBV2|TRBJ1-6|NA|NA
CASSQRSYNSPLHF
TGTGCCAGCAGTCAGCGCTCCTATAATTCACCCCTCCACTTT
>TRBV15|TRBJ2-2|NA|NA
CATSMMRDTGELFF
TGTGCCACCAGCATGATGCGGGACACCGGGGAGCTGTTTTTT
>TRBV27|TRBJ2-5|NA|few
CASSLSAVAETQYF
TGTGCCAGCAGTTTATCGGCAGTCGCGGAGACCCAGTACTTC
>TRBV27|TRBJ2-7|TRBD2|once
CASSLTSGRLEQYF
TGTGCCAGCAGTTTAACCAGCGGGAGACTCGAGCAGTACTTC
>TRBV7-7|TRBJ2-1|TRBD1|few
CASSAQQGANEQFF
TGTGCTAGCAGCGCCCAACAGGGGGCGAATGAGCAGTTCTTC
>TRBV19|TRBJ1-1|NA|NA
CASSIVYSRGRNTEAFF
TGTGCCAGTAGTATAGTTTATTCGAGGGGACGGAACACTGAAGCTTTCTTT
>TRBV10-1|TRBJ2-7|TRBD1|NA
CASSSGQGAFYEQYF
TGCGCCAGCAGCTCCGGACAGGGGGCTTTCTACGAGCAGTACTTC
>TRBV25-1|TRBJ1-5|TRBD1|NA
CASRGQGAYQPQHF
TGTGCCAGCAGAGGACAGGGGGCATACCAGCCCCAGCATTTT
>TRBV5-1|TRBJ2-7|TRBD2|NA
CATSQLAEGYEQYF
TGCGCCACCAGTCAACTAGCGGAAGGCTACGAGCAGTACTTC
>TRBV2|TRBJ1-1|NA|once
CASSEQRGTRAEAFF
TGTGCCAGCAGTGAACAGCGAGGAACGAGGGCTGAAGCTTTCTTT
>TRBV5-1|TRBJ2-5|TRBD2|NA
CASSSGPAGGDQETQYF
TGCGCCAGCAGCTCTGGCCCAGCGGGGGGCGACCAAGAGACCCAGTACTTC
>TRBV6-1|TRBJ2-7|TRBD1|NA
CASSRDRSFSYEQYF
TGTGCCAGCAGCCGGGACAGGTCTTTCTCCTACGAGCAGTACTTC